The 31 T cell receptor beta chains reported below all come from one sample, sequenced in a study of Ad26.COV2.S vaccination and SARS-CoV-2 variants. Only in-frame clones appear in the TCRdb table, and some are missing; sequencing was by immunoSEQ multiplex PCR. There are about 440,000 clones in the sample; 90% occur only once, and around 4.5% lies in the top ten. Treatment reported: some 19 received Ad26.COV2.S at low or high dose, single or two shots; roughly 5 received placebo; per-sample allocation not given. On day 63 after the first injection, vaccine and placebo recipients gave samples. The sample was peripheral blood, taken in a trial of Ad26.COV2.S vaccine versus placebo. Every receptor here comes from a person aged 18-60 years who received the Ad26.COV2.S COVID-19 vaccine or a placebo.

The V and J genes are TRBV7-3 and TRBJ1-5; D remains unclear. The V and J ends lost 2 bases and 0 bases respectively, with 11 bases between them. The CDR3 covers 16 residues. The V gene's germline CDR1 is SGHTA and CDR2 FQGTGA. The CDR3: CASSLPKKISNQPQHF. CDR3 nucleotides: TGTGCCAGCAGCTTACCCAAAAAGATTAGCAATCAGCCCCAGCATTTT.

The rearrangement links TRBV29-1 to TRBJ2-2; 8 bases match TRBD1. The length of the CDR3 is 16 residues. CDR1 and CDR2 from the germline V gene are SQVTM and ANQGSEA. The J segment lost 4 bases and the V segment lost 3 bases, leaving 10 bases of the junction unmatched. The CDR3 region has the DNA TGCAGCGTTGAGGGGACAGGTAGAGGGACCACCGGGGAGCTGTTTTTT. This sequence encodes CSVEGTGRGTTGELFF.

The chain couples TRBV5-1 to TRBJ2-2; D possibly corresponds to TRBD2 (6 bases). With 9 bases removed from V and 2 bases from J, the gap between germline ends came to 17 bases. This CDR3 spans 15 amino acids. Germline V gives CDR1 SGHRS, CDR2 YFSETQ. CDR3: CATMIGTPNTGELFF. CDR3 DNA: TGCGCCACCATGATCGGGACTCCCAACACCGGGGAGCTGTTTTTT. Drawing the rest from reference TRBV5-1 and TRBJ2-2, the complete variable domain is KAGVTQTPRYLIKTRGQQVTLSCSPISGHRSVSWYQQTPGQGLQFLFEYFSETQRNKGNFPGRFSGRQFSNSRSEMNVSTLELGDSALYLCATMIGTPNTGELFFGEGSRLTVL.

The chain is built from TRBV2 and TRBJ1-5; 8 bases line up with TRBD1. Germline loops: CDR1 SNHLY, CDR2 FYNNEI. CDR3 size: 14 residues. J lost 9 bases, V lost 5 bases, and 9 bases had no gene match. This CDR3 reads CASSMGDRPSPQHF. In nucleotides, the CDR3 is TGTGCCAGCAGTATGGGGGACAGGCCATCGCCCCAGCATTTT. Filled out from reference TRBV2 and TRBJ1-5, the complete variable domain reads EPEVTQTPSHQVTQMGQEVILRCVPISNHLYFYWYRQILGQKVEFLVSFYNNEISEKSEIFDDQFSVERPDGSNFTLKIRSTKLEDSAMYFCASSMGDRPSPQHFGDGTRLSIL.

The chain joins TRBV6-1 to TRBJ2-1; D not resolved. The CDR3 is 12 residues long. The germline gives CDR1 MNHNS, CDR2 SASEGT. V dropped 3 bases and J dropped 9 bases, with 9 bases sitting between them. The CDR3 sequence is CASSDRTGEQFF. CDR3 coding DNA: TGTGCCAGCAGTGACAGGACCGGTGAGCAGTTCTTC.

The chain links TRBV9 to TRBJ2-7; D remains ambiguous. V was shortened by 0 bases and J by 5 bases, with 12 bases between the two germline ends. Germline V CDR1 and CDR2: SGDLS, YYNGEE. The CDR3 contains 14 residues. The CDR3, as DNA: TGTGCCAGCAGCGTAGGGCGGAACGAGGACGAGCAGTACTTC. Amino acids: CASSVGRNEDEQYF.

The gene calls are TRBV5-1 and TRBJ2-1, with D tentatively TRBD1 (5 bases). V lost 4 bases to trimming and J lost 5 bases, with 16 bases between them. CDR1 is SGHRS and CDR2 is YFSETQ in the germline V gene. CDR3 length equals 15 residues. The CDR3 region has the DNA TGCGCCAGCAGCCCTGGCCAGGGTGGCCACAATGAGCAGTTCTTC. It codes for CASSPGQGGHNEQFF. Filled out from reference TRBV5-1 and TRBJ2-1, the complete variable domain reads KAGVTQTPRYLIKTRGQQVTLSCSPISGHRSVSWYQQTPGQGLQFLFEYFSETQRNKGNFPGRFSGRQFSNSRSEMNVSTLELGDSALYLCASSPGQGGHNEQFFGPGTRLTVL.

This chain joins TRBV7-3 and TRBJ1-1; D not resolved. Looked up from germline, CDR1 is SGHTA and CDR2 is FQGTGA. This CDR3 spans 14 amino acids. Trimming removed 1 base at V and 7 bases at J, with 13 bases between. CDR3 DNA sequence: TGTGCCAGCAGCTTAAAGGCTTTGGAAGGTGAAGCTTTCTTT. Translated, it gives CASSLKALEGEAFF. The whole variable domain, filled in from reference TRBV7-3 and TRBJ1-1, reads GAGVSQTPSNKVTEKGKYVELRCDPISGHTALYWYRQSLGQGPEFLIYFQGTGAADDSGLPNDRFFAVRPEGSVSTLKIQRTERGDSAVYLCASSLKALEGEAFFGQGTRLTVV.

CDR3 DNA sequence: TGTGCCAGCAGGGCAGGACAGGGAGCCGGAAACACCATATATTTT. The encoded protein is CASRAGQGAGNTIYF. The gene calls are TRBV2 and TRBJ1-3, with 8 bases that match TRBD1. The CDR3 spans 15 residues. Germline loops: CDR1 SNHLY, CDR2 FYNNEI. V lost 6 bases to trimming and J lost 4 bases; unmatched junction nucleotides: 8.

The rearrangement uses TRBV6-1 and TRBJ2-7; possibly TRBD2 for D (6 bases). Trimming cost V 4 bases and J 1 base, with 17 bases left between them. The CDR3 spans 16 residues. The germline V gene encodes CDR1 MNHNS and CDR2 SASEGT. CDR3 in amino acids: CASSVGELALSYEQYF. In DNA, the CDR3 is TGTGCCAGCAGTGTTGGGGAACTAGCATTATCCTACGAGCAGTACTTC.

The chain carries TRBV9 and TRBJ2-2; 9 bases align to TRBD2. V dropped 3 bases and J dropped 6; count of bases not matched to a gene: 6. This CDR3 contains 15 residues. Germline CDR1 is SGDLS and CDR2 is YYNGEE. In DNA form, the CDR3 reads TGTGCCAGCAGCGCCTCGGGACTAGCTTCCGGGGAGCTGTTTTTT. Protein: CASSASGLASGELFF.

V gene TRBV10-3 combines with J gene TRBJ2-7; D may be TRBD1 (6 bases). V lost 10 bases and J lost 3, with 16 bases in between. This CDR3 has 13 amino acids. CDR1 and CDR2 (germline): ENHRY, SYGVKD. CDR3 in DNA: TGTGCCACCAAGGACCCAGGGGACTACGAGCAGTACTTC. As protein: CATKDPGDYEQYF.

J is TRBJ1-5 and V is TRBV30; D not certain. The germline gives CDR1 GTSNPN, CDR2 SVGIG (reference sequence). Trimming pared 1 base from V and 8 bases from J, leaving 12 bases between. This CDR3 contains 13 residues. The CDR3 region has the DNA TGTGCCTGGAGTGGTACGGGTGCGGAGCCCCAGCATTTT. As protein: CAWSGTGAEPQHF.

This chain connects TRBV6-2 or TRBV6-3 to TRBJ1-2, with D possibly matching TRBD1 (5 bases). Germline CDR1 reads MNHEY; CDR2 reads SVGEGT. The CDR3 totals 16 residues. Trimming shortened V by 1 base and J by 3 bases, and 15 bases separated the two germline ends. This chain's CDR3 is CASSYLGPQVHYGYTF. CDR3 DNA sequence: TGTGCCAGCAGTTACTTGGGCCCACAGGTCCACTATGGCTACACCTTC.

The chain employs TRBV27 and TRBJ2-7, with 9 bases aligning to TRBD1. The CDR3 extends over 14 amino acids. The V segment lost 5 bases and the J segment 5 bases; nucleotides outside the gene matches: 7. The V gene's germline CDR1 is MNHEY and CDR2 SMNVEV (reference sequence). The CDR3 loop reads CASSRRDRDNEQYF. CDR3 DNA sequence: TGTGCCAGCAGTCGCCGGGACAGGGACAACGAGCAGTACTTC.

The chain joins TRBV6-2 or TRBV6-3 to TRBJ2-7; 11 positions agree with TRBD2. Trimming cost V 2 bases and J 0 bases; bases outside gene matches: 9. The CDR3 contains 18 residues. In germline, CDR1 is MNHEY, CDR2 SVGEGT. CDR3 in amino acids: CASSYPGTSGFFSYEQYF. CDR3 in DNA: TGTGCCAGCAGTTACCCCGGGACTAGCGGATTCTTCTCCTACGAGCAGTACTTC.

The chain links TRBV27 to TRBJ1-6; 7 bases match TRBD1. CDR1 MNHEY and CDR2 SMNVEV come from the germline V gene (reference sequence). The junction had 7 bases not matched to a gene; V was cut back by 4 bases and J by 10 bases. CDR3 length: 14 amino acids. This CDR3 is CASSSQGSNSPLHF. CDR3 nucleotides: TGTGCCAGCAGTTCACAGGGGAGTAACTCACCCCTCCACTTT.

The chain combines TRBV2 with TRBJ2-7, with D perhaps assigned TRBD1 or TRBD2 (6 bases each). Trimming shortened V by 8 bases and J by 6 bases, and 14 bases separated the two germline ends. Germline V gene lookup returns CDR1 SNHLY and CDR2 FYNNEI. This CDR3 is 12 amino acids long. CDR3 nucleotides: TGTGCCAGCGATGGAGGGGGAGGCGAGCAGTACTTC. Amino acids: CASDGGGGEQYF.

This chain uses TRBV28 with TRBJ2-7, with D perhaps being TRBD1 or TRBD2 (5 bases each). The CDR3 contains 15 residues. Between the trimmed V and J ends, which lost 3 bases and 2 bases, there was a span of 14 bases. Per germline, CDR1 MDHEN and CDR2 SYDVKM. In DNA, the CDR3 is TGTGCCAGCAGTTTGGTCGGGGCAGCCGCCTACGAGCAGTACTTC. It specifies CASSLVGAAAYEQYF.

The V call is TRBV7-3, the J call TRBJ1-1; weak D call: TRBD1 (5 bases). In germline, CDR1 is SGHTA, CDR2 FQGTGA. The V gene lost 2 bases and the J gene lost 8 bases, with 15 bases spanning the gap. The CDR3 runs 14 residues. The CDR3 coding sequence is TGTGCCAGCAGCTTAGATTCGGGGGAAGGGGAAGCTTTCTTT. It codes for CASSLDSGEGEAFF. The whole variable domain, filled in from reference TRBV7-3 and TRBJ1-1, reads GAGVSQTPSNKVTEKGKYVELRCDPISGHTALYWYRQSLGQGPEFLIYFQGTGAADDSGLPNDRFFAVRPEGSVSTLKIQRTERGDSAVYLCASSLDSGEGEAFFGQGTRLTVV.

V and J are TRBV28 and TRBJ1-4; D gene uncertain. Per the germline V gene, CDR1 is MDHEN and CDR2 is SYDVKM. The CDR3 spans 14 residues. Trimming left V 3 bases short and J 5 bases short, with 10 bases between. CDR3 nucleotides: TGTGCCAGCAGTTTTTCAGTTCTGAATGAAAAACTGTTTTTT. Protein: CASSFSVLNEKLFF.

The chain recombines TRBV7-2 with TRBJ1-5; the D gene is possibly TRBD1 (6 bases). The CDR3 extends over 15 amino acids. The V gene lost 5 bases and the J gene lost 3 bases, with 14 bases spanning the gap. CDR1 SGHTA and CDR2 FQGNSA come from the germline V gene. The CDR3 DNA reads TGTGCCAGCAGCCCCAGGGGTCTGGACAATCAGCCCCAGCATTTT. Residues: CASSPRGLDNQPQHF.

The rearrangement joins TRBV6-5 to TRBJ1-1; D is unresolved. V lost 2 bases to trimming and J lost 1 base, with 5 bases between them. CDR1 is MNHEY, CDR2 SVGAGI, per germline. The CDR3 sequence is 13 residues long. As DNA, the CDR3 is TGTGCCAGCAGTTACAATGGGAACACTGAAGCTTTCTTT. Translated, it gives CASSYNGNTEAFF.

This sequence joins TRBV28 and TRBJ2-1, with D uncertain. The CDR3 is 11 amino acids. With 5 bases removed from V and 4 bases from J, the gap between germline ends came to 3 bases. Germline V gives CDR1 MDHEN, CDR2 SYDVKM. CDR3 in amino acids: CASSQYNEQFF. In DNA form, the CDR3 reads TGTGCCAGCAGTCAGTACAATGAGCAGTTCTTC.

The rearrangement uses TRBV4-3 and TRBJ2-1; 8 bases are shared with TRBD2. This CDR3 has 18 amino acids. Germline lookup yields CDR1 LGHNA and CDR2 YSLEER. The V segment lost 0 bases and the J segment 4 bases; nucleotides outside the gene matches: 11. As DNA, the CDR3 is TGCGCCAGCAGCCAAGATAGGGGAGACCTAGCGGGTTACAATGAGCAGTTCTTC. This encodes CASSQDRGDLAGYNEQFF.

The V call is TRBV27, the J call TRBJ2-2, with 12 bases fitting TRBD2. Germline CDR1 MNHEY, CDR2 SMNVEV (reference sequence). The CDR3 extends over 17 amino acids. After removal of 5 bases from V and 7 bases from J, the junction contained 11 bases not matched to a gene. DNA for the CDR3: TGTGCCAGCAGTCCTACGAGACTAGCGGGAGTAATCGGGGAGCTGTTTTTT. Encoded protein: CASSPTRLAGVIGELFF.

This chain joins TRBV6-2 or TRBV6-3 and TRBJ2-1; D perhaps matches TRBD2 (5 bases). This CDR3 is built from 13 residues. The V gene lost 0 bases and the J gene lost 10 bases, with 10 bases spanning the gap. Germline lookup yields CDR1 MNHEY and CDR2 SVGEGT. CDR3 protein: CASSYSFTGEQFF. CDR3 nucleotide sequence: TGTGCCAGCAGTTACTCGTTTACGGGGGAGCAGTTCTTC.

The chain employs TRBV7-8 and TRBJ2-1; 8 nucleotides align to TRBD1. Germline values: CDR1 SGHVS, CDR2 FQNEAQ. The CDR3 covers 12 residues. V shed 4 bases and J 12 bases; nucleotides not matched to a gene: 5. This CDR3 is CASSWDRPLQFF. CDR3 coding DNA: TGTGCCAGCAGCTGGGACAGGCCCTTGCAGTTCTTC.

V is TRBV24-1 and J is TRBJ2-1; 9 bases map to TRBD2. The CDR3 has 16 amino acids. Germline V CDR1 and CDR2: KGHDR, SFDVKD. Unmatched junction bases numbered 5, after V lost 4 bases and J lost 2 bases. The CDR3 is CATSDPTSGPYNEQFF. CDR3 bases: TGTGCCACCAGTGACCCGACTAGCGGACCCTACAATGAGCAGTTCTTC.

The rearrangement links TRBV29-1 to TRBJ1-3, with a possible D match to TRBD1 (6 bases). This CDR3 region has 14 residues. Germline V gene lookup returns CDR1 SQVTM and CDR2 ANQGSEA. V dropped 4 bases and J dropped 7 bases, with 17 bases sitting between them. The CDR3 nucleotides read TGCAGCGTTGTGGAGGGGGGGATAGGGAACACCATATATTTT. Its translation: CSVVEGGIGNTIYF. The full variable domain, in which reference TRBV29-1 and TRBJ1-3 provide the parts outside the CDR3, is SAVISQKPSRDICQRGTSLTIQCQVDSQVTMMFWYRQQPGQSLTLIATANQGSEATYESGFVIDKFPISRPNLTFSTLTVSNMSPEDSSIYLCSVVEGGIGNTIYFGEGSWLTVV.

The V gene is TRBV5-1, the J gene TRBJ2-2; unclear D gene. This CDR3 region has 16 residues. V lost 0 bases and J 8 bases, leaving 17 bases between the germline ends. Germline loops: CDR1 SGHRS, CDR2 YFSETQ. This chain's CDR3 is CASSLGVGFTSGELFF. The DNA for the CDR3 is TGCGCCAGCAGCTTGGGGGTTGGGTTCACGTCGGGGGAGCTGTTTTTT.